This T cell receptor (beta chain) is from a study of technical replicates of blood from several donors. Profiling relied on immunoSEQ multiplex PCR, and the TCRdb table lists in-frame clones only, not all of them. The sample shows more than 90,000 clones, approximately 95% of them seen only once. The receptor's source is a human donor in good health. Sequences were obtained from T cells isolated from PBMCs.

The CDR3, as DNA: TGTGCCAGCAGCCGCCAGCGGAACACGCAGTATTTT. It encodes CASSRQRNTQYF. The chain recombines TRBV14 with TRBJ2-3, with TRBD2 as a possible D gene (5 bases). The CDR3 sequence is 12 residues long. V lost 4 bases, J lost 9 bases, and 11 bases lay in between. Germline CDR1 is SGHDN and CDR2 is FVKESK.